This T cell receptor beta chain was observed in a study of T cells after yellow fever vaccination. This clonotype was observed at least ten times. Its antigen is still unknown. Germline-derived CDR1 and CDR2 are DFQATT and SNEGSKA (reference sequence). Trimming removed 8 bases at V and 3 bases at J, with 9 bases between. The CDR3 loop spans 11 amino acids. A single record per CDR3 protein comes from TCRdb applying MiXCR to the 5' RACE reads. The sample includes 230,000 or so distinct CDR3 sequences, about 3.9% of them seen just once. Study conclusions and caveats: Post-booster samples contained most primary-vaccination clones (more than 95% CD4, approximately 88% CD8).

This sample comprised PBMCs, obtained 15 days after the yellow fever booster vaccination. The sequence derives from a man aged 18 to 30 who received the YFV17D yellow fever vaccine. The chain links TRBV20-1 to TRBJ2-3; D gene uncertain. In DNA, the CDR3 is TGCAGTTGCCGGCCGACAGATACGCAGTATTTT. Translated: CSCRPTDTQYF.